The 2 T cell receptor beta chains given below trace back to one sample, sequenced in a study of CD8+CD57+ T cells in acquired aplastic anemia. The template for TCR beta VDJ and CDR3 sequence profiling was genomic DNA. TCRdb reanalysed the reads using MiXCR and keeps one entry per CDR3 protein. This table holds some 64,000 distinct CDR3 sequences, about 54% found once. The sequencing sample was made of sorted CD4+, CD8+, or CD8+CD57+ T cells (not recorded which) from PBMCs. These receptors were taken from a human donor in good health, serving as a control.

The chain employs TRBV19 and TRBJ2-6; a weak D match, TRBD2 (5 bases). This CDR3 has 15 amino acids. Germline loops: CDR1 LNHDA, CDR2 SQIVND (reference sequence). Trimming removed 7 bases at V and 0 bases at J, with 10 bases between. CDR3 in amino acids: CASTRGSSGANVLTF. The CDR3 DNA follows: TGTGCCAGTACCAGAGGGAGCTCTGGGGCCAACGTCCTGACTTTC.

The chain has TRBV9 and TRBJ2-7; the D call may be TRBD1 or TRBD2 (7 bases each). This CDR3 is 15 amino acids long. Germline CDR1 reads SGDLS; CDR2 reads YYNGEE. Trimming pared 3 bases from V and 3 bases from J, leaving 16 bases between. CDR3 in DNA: TGTGCCAGCAGCGCCACGACAGGGAGGGTCTACGAGCAGTACTTC. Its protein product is CASSATTGRVYEQYF.